This TCR beta chain was sequenced during a study of radiotherapy plus CTLA-4 blockade in lung cancer. Germline V gives CDR1 SGHVS, CDR2 FNYEAQ. The CDR3 has 15 amino acids. V dropped 4 bases and J dropped 2; count of bases not matched to a gene: 5. Treatment of patients with chemo-refractory metastatic non-small-cell lung cancer consisted of focal radiation plus CTLA-4 blockade with ipilimumab. The repertoire was sequenced with immunoSEQ multiplex PCR; TCRdb's copy has only in-frame clones and lacks some. Among 50,000 to 65,000 clones listed, roughly four fifths were seen once. The genes are TRBV7-6 and TRBJ2-3; 8 bases are shared with TRBD2. The source of this sequence is a human donor with non-small cell lung cancer whose response to radiotherapy plus ipilimumab could not be evaluated. The sample consisted of peripheral blood, taken from a patient treated with radiotherapy plus ipilimumab. CDR3 sequence (DNA): TGTGCCAGCAGCTCCTTAGCGGGGATCACAGATACGCAGTATTTT. Protein sequence: CASSSLAGITDTQYF.